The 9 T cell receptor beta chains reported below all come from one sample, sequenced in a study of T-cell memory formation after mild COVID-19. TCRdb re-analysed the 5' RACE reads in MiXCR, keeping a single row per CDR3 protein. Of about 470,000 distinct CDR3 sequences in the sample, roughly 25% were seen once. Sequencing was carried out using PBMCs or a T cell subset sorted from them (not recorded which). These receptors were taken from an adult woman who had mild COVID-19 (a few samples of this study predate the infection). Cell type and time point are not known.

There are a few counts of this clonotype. This CDR3 is CASRITGVSTDTQYF. The CDR3 DNA sequence: TGTGCCAGTCGCATCACAGGGGTGAGCACAGATACGCAGTATTTT. V gene TRBV19 combines with J gene TRBJ2-3; 7 bases agree with TRBD1. V lost 8 bases, J lost 0 bases, and 8 bases stayed unmatched. The CDR3 spans 15 residues. CDR1 and CDR2 from the germline V gene are LNHDA and SQIVND (reference sequence).

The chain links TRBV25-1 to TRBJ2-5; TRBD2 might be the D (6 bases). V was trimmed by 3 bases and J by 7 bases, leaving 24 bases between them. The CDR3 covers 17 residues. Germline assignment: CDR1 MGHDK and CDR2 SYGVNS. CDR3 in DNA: TGTGCCAGCAGTGATCGGGGGATTAGCGGAGCCACAGGGACCCAGTACTTC. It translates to CASSDRGISGATGTQYF.

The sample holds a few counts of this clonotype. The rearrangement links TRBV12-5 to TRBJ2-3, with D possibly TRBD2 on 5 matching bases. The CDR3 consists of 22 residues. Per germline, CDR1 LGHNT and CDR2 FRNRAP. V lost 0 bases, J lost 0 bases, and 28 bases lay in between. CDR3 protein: CASGLVRGSITTASRSTDTQYF. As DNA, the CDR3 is TGTGCTAGTGGTTTGGTACGTGGGTCCATAACGACGGCTAGCCGAAGCACAGATACGCAGTATTTT.

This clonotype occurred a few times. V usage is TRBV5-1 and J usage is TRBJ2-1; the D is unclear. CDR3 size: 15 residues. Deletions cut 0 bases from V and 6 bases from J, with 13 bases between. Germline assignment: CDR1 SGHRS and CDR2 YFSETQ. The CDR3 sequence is CASSLEARLGNEQFF. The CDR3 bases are TGCGCCAGCAGCTTGGAGGCTAGACTCGGCAATGAGCAGTTCTTC.

The CDR3 reads CASRDGTLTNQPQHF. CDR3 coding DNA: TGTGCCAGCAGGGATGGGACGCTGACAAATCAGCCCCAGCATTTT. The chain recombines TRBV7-2 with TRBJ1-5; perhaps TRBD1 as D (5 bases). V was pared by 6 bases and J by 4 bases, with 16 bases between. The germline V gene has CDR1 SGHTA and CDR2 FQGNSA. The CDR3 runs to 15 residues. Complete variable domain (other parts from reference TRBV7-2 and TRBJ1-5): GAGVSQSPSNKVTEKGKDVELRCDPISGHTALYWYRQSLGQGLEFLIYFQGNSAPDKSGLPSDRFSAERTGGSVSTLTIQRTQQEDSAVYLCASRDGTLTNQPQHFGDGTRLSIL.

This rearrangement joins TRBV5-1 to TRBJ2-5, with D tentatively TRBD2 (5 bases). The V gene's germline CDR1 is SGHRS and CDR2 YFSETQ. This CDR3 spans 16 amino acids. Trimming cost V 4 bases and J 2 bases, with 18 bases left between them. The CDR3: CASSPRGGSGQETQYF. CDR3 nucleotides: TGCGCCAGCAGCCCCCGTGGAGGCTCGGGACAAGAGACCCAGTACTTC.

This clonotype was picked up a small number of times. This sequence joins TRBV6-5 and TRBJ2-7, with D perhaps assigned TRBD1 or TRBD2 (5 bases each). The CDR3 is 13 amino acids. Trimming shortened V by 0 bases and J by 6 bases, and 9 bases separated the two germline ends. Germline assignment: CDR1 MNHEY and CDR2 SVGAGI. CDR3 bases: TGTGCCAGCAGTTACTCGAGGGACGTCGAGCAGTACTTC. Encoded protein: CASSYSRDVEQYF.

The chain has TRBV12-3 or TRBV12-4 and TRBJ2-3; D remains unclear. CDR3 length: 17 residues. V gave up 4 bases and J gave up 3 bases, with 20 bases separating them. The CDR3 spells CASSWKANHGRTDTQYF. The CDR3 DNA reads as TGTGCCAGCAGTTGGAAAGCAAACCACGGAAGGACAGATACGCAGTATTTT.

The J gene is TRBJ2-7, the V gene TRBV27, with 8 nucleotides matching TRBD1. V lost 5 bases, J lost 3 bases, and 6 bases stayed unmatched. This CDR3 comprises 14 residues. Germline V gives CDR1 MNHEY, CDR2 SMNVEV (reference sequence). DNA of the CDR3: TGTGCCAGCAGTCCCCGACAGGGGCACTACGAGCAGTACTTC. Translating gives CASSPRQGHYEQYF.